These 25 T cell receptor beta chains share one sample of origin, sequenced in a study of blood T cell repertoires in COVID-19 (dated by TCRdb to 2018 to 2020). Libraries were built with the immunoSEQ multiplex PCR assay. TCRdb re-hosts the immuneACCESS table, in-frame sequences only. Its copies lack some clones; in the studies checked, an unresolved V gene accounts for under half of them, and the cause for the rest is not known. The sample has roughly 260,000 clones on record, roughly nine tenths of them singletons. The ten largest clones represent roughly 4% of the sample. The sample comprised peripheral blood. The origin of the receptors is a man in his fifties or sixties who had recovered from COVID-19.

This chain joins TRBV13 and TRBJ2-1; 9 bases match TRBD1. Germline loops: CDR1 PRHDT, CDR2 FYEKMQ (reference sequence). The CDR3 loop spans 15 amino acids. J lost 8 bases, V lost 2 bases, and 7 bases had no gene match. The DNA for the CDR3 is TGTGCCAGCAGCTTACCGGGACAGGGTTTTGATGAGCAGTTCTTC. Its protein is CASSLPGQGFDEQFF.

V gene TRBV6-1 combines with J gene TRBJ2-5; 9 bases align to TRBD2. Germline loops: CDR1 MNHNS, CDR2 SASEGT. This CDR3 contains 16 residues. Germline trimming cut 4 bases from V and 4 bases from J; bases unmatched to any gene: 10. The DNA for the CDR3 is TGTGCCAGCAGTGTTCCAGCTAGCGGGGTCGGAGAGACCCAGTACTTC. It specifies CASSVPASGVGETQYF.

V gene TRBV15 combines with J gene TRBJ1-5; D is unclear. This CDR3 region has 13 residues. V dropped 0 bases and J dropped 4 bases, with 4 bases sitting between them. Germline-derived CDR1 and CDR2 are LNHNV and YYDKDF (reference sequence). In DNA, the CDR3 is TGTGCCACCAGCAGAGATCCGAATCAGCCCCAGCATTTT. It is translated as CATSRDPNQPQHF.

The chain joins TRBV7-9 to TRBJ1-1, with D possibly TRBD1 on 6 matching bases. Trimming took off 4 bases at V and 1 base at J, with 10 bases between the two ends. Germline V CDR1 and CDR2: SEHNR, FQNEAQ (reference sequence). The CDR3 totals 14 residues. CDR3 bases: TGTGCCAGCAGCTCCGGGGGGGCGAACACTGAAGCTTTCTTT. It translates to CASSSGGANTEAFF.

The chain recombines TRBV6-1 with TRBJ1-4; TRBD1 is a possible D gene (5 bases). Germline values: CDR1 MNHNS, CDR2 SASEGT. The CDR3 has 13 residues. Trimming removed 5 bases from V and 6 bases from J, with 10 bases in between. The CDR3 here is CASSRTSYEKLFF. The CDR3 coding sequence is TGTGCCAGCAGTAGGACAAGTTATGAAAAACTGTTTTTT.

This clone occurred many times. The rearrangement joins TRBV7-9 to TRBJ2-5, with TRBD2 matching 11 bases. V was pared by 4 bases and J by 2 bases, with 9 bases of the junction left unmatched. Germline-derived CDR1 and CDR2 are SEHNR and FQNEAQ (reference sequence). The CDR3 is made up of 17 amino acids. In DNA form, the CDR3 reads TGTGCCAGCAGCTCCCGAGCTAGCGGGGGGCCTCAAGAGACCCAGTACTTC. Its protein is CASSSRASGGPQETQYF. Filled out from reference TRBV7-9 and TRBJ2-5, the complete variable domain reads DTGVSQNPRHKITKRGQNVTFRCDPISEHNRLYWYRQTLGQGPEFLTYFQNEAQLEKSRLLSDRFSAERPKGSFSTLEIQRTEQGDSAMYLCASSSRASGGPQETQYFGPGTRLLVL.

To note about this clone: The same CDR3 is also encoded by other DNA sequences in this sample. The genes are TRBV6-5 and TRBJ1-5; no firm D call. V was cut by 0 bases and J by 2 bases, with 5 bases left in between. This CDR3 contains 14 residues. Germline CDR1 MNHEY, CDR2 SVGAGI. The chain's CDR3 is CASSYSGGNQPQHF. In nucleotides, the CDR3 is TGTGCCAGCAGTTACTCTGGAGGCAATCAGCCCCAGCATTTT.

The rearrangement links TRBV10-3 to TRBJ2-5, with 8 bases lining up with TRBD2. Germline V gives CDR1 ENHRY, CDR2 SYGVKD. This CDR3 contains 16 residues. V dropped 0 bases and J dropped 1; count of bases not matched to a gene: 4. The CDR3 sequence: CAISESMAGGQETQYF. The CDR3 region has the DNA TGTGCCATCAGTGAGTCGATGGCGGGGGGCCAAGAGACCCAGTACTTC.

CDR3 nucleotide sequence: TGCAGTGCTAGTAGGGACAGGGTATCGAACACTGAAGCTTTCTTT. As protein: CSASRDRVSNTEAFF. This chain connects TRBV20-1 to TRBJ1-1, with 9 nucleotides matching TRBD1. Germline V gives CDR1 DFQATT, CDR2 SNEGSKA (reference sequence). The CDR3 loop spans 15 amino acids. Unmatched junction bases numbered 6, after V lost 3 bases and J lost 1 base.

This chain links TRBV6-5 with TRBJ2-2, with TRBD1 identical over 9 bases. Per the germline V gene, CDR1 is MNHEY and CDR2 is SVGAGI. The ends lost 5 bases at V and 5 bases at J; junction bases unmatched: 6. The CDR3 has 15 amino acids. For the CDR3, the DNA is TGTGCCAGCAGTCGGACAGGGGTCCTTACCGGGGAGCTGTTTTTT. This codes for CASSRTGVLTGELFF.

The chain joins TRBV5-1 to TRBJ2-7; 7 bases are a match to TRBD1. Germline CDR1 is SGHRS and CDR2 is YFSETQ. CDR3 length equals 14 residues. J gave up 7 bases and V 0 bases, and 7 bases lay outside the gene matches. CDR3 region: CASSLGPTGWEQYF. For the CDR3, the DNA is TGCGCCAGCAGCTTGGGCCCGACAGGGTGGGAGCAGTACTTC.

This chain links TRBV5-1 with TRBJ2-1; D gene unclear. CDR3 size: 14 residues. The ends were cut back, 2 bases at V and 4 bases at J, with 10 bases in the middle. CDR1 SGHRS and CDR2 YFSETQ come from the germline V gene. The DNA for the CDR3 is TGCGCCAGCAGCTTCCAGAAACCATACAATGAGCAGTTCTTC. It is translated as CASSFQKPYNEQFF. The full variable domain, rest sourced from reference TRBV5-1 and TRBJ2-1, is KAGVTQTPRYLIKTRGQQVTLSCSPISGHRSVSWYQQTPGQGLQFLFEYFSETQRNKGNFPGRFSGRQFSNSRSEMNVSTLELGDSALYLCASSFQKPYNEQFFGPGTRLTVL.

This chain joins TRBV4-1 and TRBJ2-3; D is perhaps TRBD1 (5 bases). Deletions cut 0 bases from V and 6 bases from J, with 13 bases between. The CDR3 is 15 residues long. The germline CDR1 and CDR2 sequences are MGHRA and YSYEKL. CDR3 loop: CASSQESGASDTQYF. DNA of the CDR3: TGCGCCAGCAGCCAAGAATCTGGGGCCAGTGATACGCAGTATTTT.

This chain uses TRBV7-9 with TRBJ1-4, with TRBD1 matching over 9 bases. Unmatched junction bases numbered 6, after V lost 5 bases and J lost 5 bases. Per the germline V gene, CDR1 is SEHNR and CDR2 is FQNEAQ (reference sequence). The CDR3 is 15 residues long. Written as DNA, the CDR3 is TGTGCCAGCAGCGCACCCGGGACAGGGAATGAAAAACTGTTTTTT. Translated, it gives CASSAPGTGNEKLFF.

The chain links TRBV18 to TRBJ2-7; TRBD1 is a possible D gene (5 bases). V lost 3 bases and J 1 base, leaving 13 bases between the germline ends. The CDR3 loop spans 15 amino acids. CDR1 is KGHSH, CDR2 LQKENI, per germline. The CDR3 DNA reads as TGTGCCAGCTCACCTTTCCAGGGTGGGTCCTACGAGCAGTACTTC. Protein product: CASSPFQGGSYEQYF. The complete variable domain, with remaining parts taken from reference TRBV18 and TRBJ2-7, reads NAGVMQNPRHLVRRRGQEARLRCSPMKGHSHVYWYRQLPEEGLKFMVYLQKENIIDESGMPKERFSAEFPKEGPSILRIQQVVRGDSAAYFCASSPFQGGSYEQYFGPGTRLTVT.

This clone was detected once. The chain has TRBV12-3 or TRBV12-4 and TRBJ1-2; unclear D gene. V was trimmed by 3 bases and J by 8 bases, leaving 10 bases between them. This CDR3 has 12 residues. The CDR3 coding sequence is TGTGCCAGCAGTTTCGGGGTCGGCGGCTACACCTTC. Its translation is CASSFGVGGYTF.

The V gene is TRBV5-6, the J gene TRBJ2-5, with TRBD1 matching over 9 bases. The J segment lost 0 bases and the V segment lost 3 bases, leaving 3 bases of the junction unmatched. This CDR3 has 15 amino acids. CDR1 is SGHDT and CDR2 is YYEEEE in the germline V gene. DNA of the CDR3: TGTGCCAGCAGCTCTGGACAGGGGCACCAAGAGACCCAGTACTTC. It yields the protein CASSSGQGHQETQYF.

This clone has more than one count but fewer than ten. The V gene is TRBV6-5, the J gene TRBJ2-1; 8 bases fit TRBD2. J was trimmed by 5 bases and V by 7 bases; bases with no gene match: 10. The CDR3 length is 15 residues. From germline, CDR1 is MNHEY and CDR2 SVGAGI. CDR3: CASTPGGGVNNEQFF. The CDR3, as DNA: TGTGCCAGCACTCCGGGAGGGGGGGTTAACAATGAGCAGTTCTTC.

The chain recombines TRBV12-2 with TRBJ2-5; the table assigns TRBD2, which was not confirmed against the DNA. TRBV12-2 is flagged as a pseudogene. CDR3 length: 13 residues. This CDR3 reads CASRLELEETQYF. The CDR3 nucleotides are TGTGCAAGTCGCTTAGAGCTGGAGGAGACCCAGTACTTC.

The chain links TRBV14 to TRBJ1-2; D call uncertain. From germline, CDR1 is SGHDN and CDR2 FVKESK. The CDR3 has 16 residues. V dropped 0 bases and J dropped 1 base, with 12 bases sitting between them. In DNA form, the CDR3 reads TGTGCCAGCAGCCAAGATTTGGGCACCTTTAACTATGGCTACACCTTC. Residues: CASSQDLGTFNYGYTF.

The rearrangement joins TRBV27 to TRBJ2-4; 7 positions agree with TRBD1. CDR1 MNHEY and CDR2 SMNVEV come from the germline V gene (reference sequence). V was clipped by 4 bases and J by 6 bases; unmatched bases: 15. The CDR3 runs 17 residues. The CDR3 loop reads CASSSRGDRARGNIQYF. In DNA form, the CDR3 reads TGTGCCAGCAGTTCCAGGGGCGACAGGGCGAGGGGAAACATTCAGTACTTC.

The J gene is TRBJ1-3, the V gene TRBV6-5, with D perhaps TRBD1 (6 bases). V dropped 0 bases and J dropped 0 bases, with 9 bases sitting between them. CDR1 is MNHEY and CDR2 is SVGAGI in the germline V gene. The length of the CDR3 is 16 residues. The CDR3 loop is CASSYSGQHSGNTIYF. The CDR3 DNA reads as TGTGCCAGCAGTTACTCCGGACAGCACTCTGGAAACACCATATATTTT.

The J gene is TRBJ1-6, the V gene TRBV2; D perhaps matches TRBD1 (6 bases). Germline V gene data show CDR1 as SNHLY and CDR2 as FYNNEI. The CDR3 consists of 15 residues. Trimming took off 6 bases at V and 5 bases at J, with 14 bases between the two ends. The CDR3 nucleotides are TGTGCCAGCAGGGCCCCGACAGGTGATAATTCACCCCTCCACTTT. It is translated as CASRAPTGDNSPLHF.

The chain links TRBV27 to TRBJ2-5, with 9 bases matching TRBD1. In germline, CDR1 is MNHEY, CDR2 SMNVEV (reference sequence). The J segment lost 5 bases and the V segment lost 5 bases, leaving 9 bases of the junction unmatched. This CDR3 region has 15 residues. The CDR3 region has the DNA TGTGCCAGCAGTGGAGGGGACAGGGTCGAGGAGACCCAGTACTTC. Translated, it gives CASSGGDRVEETQYF.

The rearrangement joins TRBV9 to TRBJ2-2; tentatively, D is TRBD1 (5 bases). Between the trimmed V and J ends, which lost 0 bases and 1 base, there was a span of 10 bases. CDR1 is SGDLS, CDR2 YYNGEE, per germline. The CDR3 is made up of 16 amino acids. The CDR3 sequence is CASSVGVRENTGELFF. In nucleotides, the CDR3 is TGTGCCAGCAGCGTAGGTGTCAGGGAGAACACCGGGGAGCTGTTTTTT.